Listed below are T cell receptor beta chains from one sample, sequenced in a study of T cells in Graves' hyperthyroidism and ophthalmopathy. MiXCR was run by TCRdb on the multiplex PCR reads, yielding one entry per CDR3 protein. The repertoire consists of around 600,000 distinct CDR3 sequences, with approximately 15% occurring once and the leading ten covering roughly 7%. The sequenced sample consisted of blood. All receptors derive from a young woman with Graves' ophthalmopathy. The CDR3 runs from the conserved cysteine through the conserved F or W. D genes are given only for firm matches. For some rows the clone size is stated as once, few or many, or as a class when expanded; others skip it.

clone size	D gene	J gene	V gene	CDR3 DNA	CDR3 protein
NA	NA	TRBJ2-1	TRBV7-9	TGTGCCAGCAGCTTGGGGGGGACAGTGAACAATGAGCAGTTCTTC	CASSLGGTVNNEQFF
many	TRBD1	TRBJ1-5	TRBV6-1	TGTGCCAGCAGTGAAGTTCAGGGGGCCTATAGCAATCAGCCCCAGCATTTT	CASSEVQGAYSNQPQHF
many	NA	TRBJ1-1	TRBV3-1	TGTGCCAGCAGCCAAGATTTAGGACGGCAAGAAGCTTTCTTT	CASSQDLGRQEAFF
NA	TRBD2	TRBJ2-3	TRBV6-2/TRBV6-3	TGTGCCAGCAGTTACTCAGCGGGAGCGTTGCCAGATACGCAGTATTTT	CASSYSAGALPDTQYF
many	TRBD2	TRBJ2-3	TRBV5-1	TGCGCCAGCAGCTTGGTACTAGCGAGCACAGATACGCAGTATTTT	CASSLVLASTDTQYF
NA	NA	TRBJ1-2	TRBV5-6	TGTGCCAGCACCCCCTTGGGGGGAAAGTATGGCTACACCTTC	CASTPLGGKYGYTF
NA	TRBD2	TRBJ2-7	TRBV6-5	TGTGCCAGCAGCTCTACTAGCGGGAGGGCCTACTCCTACGAGCAGTACTTC	CASSSTSGRAYSYEQYF
many	TRBD1	TRBJ1-2	TRBV3-1	TGTGCCAGCAGTCCCGGACAGGGGCGATCGATTAACTATGGCTACACCTTC	CASSPGQGRSINYGYTF
many	TRBD1	TRBJ1-1	TRBV13	TGTGCCAGCAGCTTAGGAGATACAGGGGGCAGAGAAGCTTTCTTT	CASSLGDTGGREAFF
many	TRBD2	TRBJ2-7	TRBV13	TGTGCCAGCAGCCCCCAGACTAGCGGGAGTAAGCGCGAGCAGTACTTC	CASSPQTSGSKREQYF
NA	TRBD2	TRBJ2-7	TRBV13	TGTGCCAGCAGCCCCAAGTCATCGGGGAGGGGAGCGGGAGGGCCTTTCTACGAGCAGTACTTC	CASSPKSSGRGAGGPFYEQYF
many	TRBD2	TRBJ2-1	TRBV5-1	TGCGCCAGCAGCTTGTGGTGGGGGGGTCGGGACAATGAGCAGTTCTTC	CASSLWWGGRDNEQFF
many	TRBD2	TRBJ2-1	TRBV11-3	TGTGCCAGCAGCTTCACTAGCGGATCATACAATGAGCAGTTCTTC	CASSFTSGSYNEQFF
NA	NA	TRBJ2-7	TRBV20-1	TGCAGTGCCTTCCGACAGGGAGGGACCCACGAGCAGTACTTC	CSAFRQGGTHEQYF
few	TRBD2	TRBJ2-2	TRBV6-2/TRBV6-3	TGTGCCAGCAGCCGAGGCGGGACTACAAACACCGGGGAGCTGTTTTTT	CASSRGGTTNTGELFF
many	NA	TRBJ2-7	TRBV3-1	TGTGCCAGCAGCCGCCGGGACACCCTATCCTACGAGCAGTACTTC	CASSRRDTLSYEQYF
many	TRBD1	TRBJ1-2	TRBV30	TGTGCCTGGAGCCGACAGGGGGCGCGCTATGGCTACACCTTC	CAWSRQGARYGYTF
few	TRBD1	TRBJ2-3	TRBV7-9	TGTGCCAGCAGCCGAGGACAGGGACCCACAGATACGCAGTATTTT	CASSRGQGPTDTQYF
NA	TRBD2	TRBJ2-7	TRBV2	TGTGCCAGCAGGTACCGATTAGCGGGAAACCACAATGAGCAGTACTTC	CASRYRLAGNHNEQYF
many	TRBD1	TRBJ2-5	TRBV28	TGTGCCAGCAGTACCCTACAGGGGGCAGGAGAGACCCAGTACTTC	CASSTLQGAGETQYF
many	NA	TRBJ2-5	TRBV2	TGTGCCAGCAGTGAAGGTCAGACTCAAGAGACCCAGTACTTC	CASSEGQTQETQYF
few	NA	TRBJ2-5	TRBV29-1	TGCAGCGTTCATCCCCCTACGGGGAGGGGGGAGACCCAGTACTTC	CSVHPPTGRGETQYF
few	NA	TRBJ2-4	TRBV4-3	TGCGCCAGCAGCCAAAAAGCGGGAGCCAAAAACATTCAGTACTTC	CASSQKAGAKNIQYF
many	TRBD1	TRBJ1-5	TRBV27	TGTGCCAGCAGTTTAACAGCAGGGGGTCATCAGCCCCAGCATTTT	CASSLTAGGHQPQHF
NA	TRBD2	TRBJ2-2	TRBV4-1	TGCGCCAGCAGCCGGTACATGAATAGCGGGAGGGCCCGGGAGCTGTTTTTT	CASSRYMNSGRARELFF
many	NA	TRBJ2-1	TRBV20-1	TGCAGCTTCACCGGGACACAGCTTTCCTCCTACAATGAGCAGTTCTTC	CSFTGTQLSSYNEQFF
few	NA	TRBJ2-1	TRBV19	TGTGCCAGTAGTCCCCAGGCCCCAAGCTCCTACAATGAGCAGTTCTTC	CASSPQAPSSYNEQFF
few	TRBD1	TRBJ2-7	TRBV29-1	TGCAGCGCCAGGGACAGGCCTTACGAGCAGTACTTC	CSARDRPYEQYF
NA	TRBD1	TRBJ2-7	TRBV19	TGTGCCAGTTCCCCGGGACAGGCTCCTTCCTACGAGCAGTACTTC	CASSPGQAPSYEQYF
many	TRBD1	TRBJ1-4	TRBV19	TGTGCCAGTAGTCGCGCCGGGACAGGGGATGAAAAACTGTTTTTT	CASSRAGTGDEKLFF
many	NA	TRBJ2-7	TRBV19	TGTGCCAGTAGTACGGACAAAAGGGGCTACGAGCAGTACTTC	CASSTDKRGYEQYF
NA	NA	TRBJ2-5	TRBV9	TGTGCCAGCAGCGTAGATGCGGGGAGCGAGACCCAGTACTTC	CASSVDAGSETQYF
many	TRBD2	TRBJ2-1	TRBV5-4	TGTGCCAGCAGCTTGGGAGCGGGAGGAGCGAAAGAGCAGTTCTTC	CASSLGAGGAKEQFF
NA	TRBD1	TRBJ1-3	TRBV6-1	TGTGCCTCCCAGGGGGGGGGTGTCCGCGGAAACACCATATATTTT	CASQGGGVRGNTIYF
few	TRBD1	TRBJ2-3	TRBV7-3	TGTGCCAGCAGCTTACACCACGGACAGGGGGCGAAGGCAGATACGCAGTATTTT	CASSLHHGQGAKADTQYF
few	NA	TRBJ2-3	TRBV4-2	TGTGCCAGCAGCCAAGGAGACATTAACGGTCGTGAAGATACGCAGTATTTT	CASSQGDINGREDTQYF
many	NA	TRBJ1-2	TRBV2	TGTGCCAGCAGTGAAAACCCCCCCCCCTTGCTACTCAACTATGGCTACACCTTC	CASSENPPPLLLNYGYTF
many	TRBD1	TRBJ1-3	TRBV30	TGTGCCTGGGGAGGACCGGGACAGGAAGTTCCTGGCGTCCTATATTTT	CAWGGPGQEVPGVLYF
many	NA	TRBJ2-3	TRBV11-3	TGTGCCAGCAGCTTAGAGGTCGGCACAGATACGCAGTATTTT	CASSLEVGTDTQYF
few	NA	TRBJ1-4	TRBV20-1	TGCAGTGCTAGCAGGACTAATAATGAAAAACTGTTTTTT	CSASRTNNEKLFF
few	NA	TRBJ2-1	TRBV25-1	TGTGCCAGCGCTGGACTTGCTGAACACAATGAGCAGTTCTTC	CASAGLAEHNEQFF
NA	TRBD1	TRBJ2-1	TRBV13	TGTGCCAGCAGCCCCAGGGGGGACAGGGCCGGCAATGAGCAGTTCTTC	CASSPRGDRAGNEQFF
many	NA	TRBJ2-7	TRBV28	TGTGCCAGCAGTTTAAGGCGTTACGAGCAGTACTTC	CASSLRRYEQYF
many	NA	TRBJ2-2	TRBV5-4	TGTGCCAGCAGCCCAGGGCACACCGGGGAGCTGTTTTTT	CASSPGHTGELFF
NA	TRBD1	TRBJ1-2	TRBV28	TGTGCCAGCAGTATCCCAGACAGGGGCGGCTACACCTTC	CASSIPDRGGYTF
many	TRBD2	TRBJ2-7	TRBV6-1	TGTGCCAGCCAGGTAGCGGGAGTCAACTACGAGCAGTACTTC	CASQVAGVNYEQYF
many	NA	TRBJ2-5	TRBV11-3	TGTGCCAGCAGCTCGCCAGGAGTTCAAGAGACCCAGTACTTC	CASSSPGVQETQYF
many	NA	TRBJ2-7	TRBV7-3	TGTGCCAGCAGCTTAACCCCGTACTCCTACGAGCAGTACTTC	CASSLTPYSYEQYF
few	NA	TRBJ1-6	TRBV19	TGTGCCAGTACTATCGGGGACTTGGCCCTCCACTTT	CASTIGDLALHF
many	TRBD1	TRBJ2-3	TRBV18	TGTGCCAGCTCACCACCGCGGACAGGGGGTACAGATACGCAGTATTTT	CASSPPRTGGTDTQYF
few	NA	TRBJ2-2	TRBV6-1	TGTGCCAGTCGAGTCCTAGGCTATACCGGGGAGCTGTTTTTT	CASRVLGYTGELFF
many	NA	TRBJ2-1	TRBV3-1	TGTGCCAGCAGCCAAGGAGGGTTAACGCAGTTCTTC	CASSQGGLTQFF
many	TRBD2	TRBJ2-3	TRBV20-1	TGCAGTGCTAGATCCCTAGCGGTAGACCTGGATACGCAGTATTTT	CSARSLAVDLDTQYF
NA	NA	TRBJ2-5	TRBV6-2/TRBV6-3	TGTGCCAGCAGTTTTGGACAGCAAGAGACCCAGTACTTC	CASSFGQQETQYF
many	NA	TRBJ1-5	TRBV2	TGTGCCAGCAGTGGTGGCAGGGAAGCCAGCGATCAGCCCCAGCATTTT	CASSGGREASDQPQHF
many	TRBD1	TRBJ2-1	TRBV11-3	TGTGCCAGCAGCTTCAGGGGGCCGGATTACAATGAGCAGTTCTTC	CASSFRGPDYNEQFF
many	TRBD2	TRBJ2-3	TRBV20-1	TGCAGTGCCGGGGAGCGGGAGGGCGTCACAGATACGCAGTATTTT	CSAGEREGVTDTQYF
many	NA	TRBJ2-7	TRBV12-3/TRBV12-4	TGTGCCAGCAGTCTAGGCCTCGGGGGTTACGAGCAGTACTTC	CASSLGLGGYEQYF
many	NA	TRBJ1-1	TRBV7-2	TGTGCCAGCAGCGCCGGGGCGCATTACACTGAAGCTTTCTTT	CASSAGAHYTEAFF